The present TCR beta chain was sequenced within a study of blood T cell repertoires in COVID-19. The overall study: The cDNA or gDNA used as material had been derived from T cells, B-cell-depleted T cells, or PBMCs.

The CDR3 is 15 residues long. The ends lost 10 bases at V and 2 bases at J; junction bases unmatched: 3. Germline V lookup: CDR1 SGHTA, CDR2 FQGTGA. In the original analysis: Amplification with reference gene primers provided the estimates of nucleated cell counts. Only in-frame clones appear in the TCRdb table, and some are missing; sequencing was by immunoSEQ multiplex PCR. That table supplies the V and J calls and clone size; D and trimming were determined from the DNA. This sample has about 180,000 clones, with more than 85% found just once. The chain couples TRBV7-3 to TRBJ2-2; 14 bases are shared with TRBD2. Specimen: peripheral blood. The receptor was isolated from a man aged 50 to 60 with acute or convalescent COVID-19. This chain's CDR3 is CATGLAGGNTGELFF. CDR3 bases: TGTGCCACCGGACTAGCGGGGGGAAACACCGGGGAGCTGTTTTTT.